The rows below give T cell receptor beta chains drawn from one sample of a study of T cells expressing NK-cell markers. Using the 5' RACE reads, TCRdb records one entry per CDR3 protein without DNA. Its table lists 450,000 to 600,000 distinct CDR3 sequences. The source material was blood T cells: a sorted CD56 or NKG2C T cell subset, CD4+ or CD8+ T cells, or bulk PBMC T cells (not recorded which). Source of these receptors: a young man in good health. Both conserved end residues are part of each CDR3.

v_call,j_call,cdr3_aa
TRBV11-2,TRBJ2-4,CASSLEGGKANIQYF
TRBV28,TRBJ2-3,CASLASGRWTDTQYF
TRBV18,TRBJ1-2,CASSPDRGQGYGYTF
TRBV5-1,TRBJ2-7,CASSFDSASSYEQYF
TRBV20-1,TRBJ2-4,CSVPAGAKNIQYF
TRBV4-1,TRBJ2-5,CASSQAGTSRPQYF
TRBV24-1,TRBJ2-3,CATSDFGAGGSTDTQYF
TRBV25-1,TRBJ1-1,CASIGGTGAFF
TRBV20-1,TRBJ1-5,CSARRPGQIYSNQPQHF
TRBV25-1,TRBJ1-2,CASSEGGVSVYTF
TRBV24-1,TRBJ2-1,CATSKTGSYNEQFF
TRBV12-3/TRBV12-4,TRBJ2-1,CASRLTGARNNEQFF
TRBV6-1,TRBJ2-3,CASNGLAGLSPDTQYF
TRBV7-9,TRBJ2-5,CASSLEGQGVETQYF
TRBV12-3/TRBV12-4,TRBJ2-3,CASSHLGPVVTQYF
TRBV7-9,TRBJ1-1,CASSLDPGRGLNTEAFF
TRBV6-2/TRBV6-3,TRBJ2-1,CASSRPMMGNYNEQFF
TRBV12-3/TRBV12-4,TRBJ2-7,CASSLWGGRGYEQYF
TRBV25-1,TRBJ2-2,CASTANGELFF
TRBV12-3/TRBV12-4,TRBJ2-1,CASSLFRWGDEQFF
TRBV7-9,TRBJ2-1,CASSLGRDRGLGEQFF
TRBV5-1,TRBJ1-2,CASSLGWSDNYGYTF
TRBV29-1,TRBJ2-1,CSVDDRGFYNEQFF
TRBV3-1,TRBJ2-4,CASSPALGRWNIQYF
TRBV29-1,TRBJ2-5,CSVERFAGSGETQYF
TRBV14,TRBJ1-1,CASSRTRGTEAFF
TRBV24-1,TRBJ2-2,CATSDLADTGELFF
TRBV28,TRBJ2-2,CASSPLWGPSGELFF